Each of the 30 T cell receptor beta chains below was sequenced from the same sample in a study of PD-L1 blockade in urothelial cancer. As to time point: peripheral blood 6 weeks after treatment start. Assay used: immunoSEQ multiplex PCR; TCRdb lists only in-frame clones, some missing. The sample has over 100,000 clones, about 91% seen once; the top ten hold 3% to 4%. The material was PBMCs, obtained around atezolizumab (anti-PD-L1) treatment. The receptors derive from a man in his sixties with urothelial cancer.

This chain uses TRBV5-6 with TRBJ2-2, with D uncertain. Germline V CDR1 and CDR2: SGHDT, YYEEEE. V shed 0 bases and J shed 2 bases, with 11 bases lying between them. The CDR3 runs to 16 residues. The CDR3 loop is CASSLETALNTGELFF. CDR3 DNA sequence: TGTGCCAGCAGCTTGGAAACAGCCCTCAACACCGGGGAGCTGTTTTTT.

The chain is built from TRBV19 and TRBJ2-7; 7 bases line up with TRBD2. Germline V gives CDR1 LNHDA, CDR2 SQIVND (reference sequence). This CDR3 spans 17 amino acids. The J segment lost 3 bases and the V segment lost 5 bases, leaving 16 bases of the junction unmatched. The CDR3 protein is CASSFAGAPQVYYEQYF. The CDR3 DNA follows: TGTGCCAGTAGTTTCGCGGGAGCTCCGCAGGTATACTACGAGCAGTACTTC.

The chain links TRBV5-4 to TRBJ2-3; 8 positions match TRBD1. V shed 4 bases, J shed 3 bases, and the junction held 7 bases outside the gene matches. This CDR3 comprises 15 residues. Germline-derived CDR1 and CDR2 are SGHNT and YYREEE (reference sequence). CDR3 DNA: TGTGCCAGCAGCCAGGGACAGGTTGGGACAGATACGCAGTATTTT. This gives the protein CASSQGQVGTDTQYF.

This sequence joins TRBV4-3 and TRBJ2-3; 7 positions agree with TRBD2. Looked up from germline, CDR1 is LGHNA and CDR2 is YSLEER. This CDR3 has 15 amino acids. J was trimmed by 3 bases and V by 5 bases; bases with no gene match: 8. CDR3 sequence: CASSILAEQTDTQYF. The CDR3 DNA reads TGCGCCAGCAGCATCCTAGCGGAGCAAACAGATACGCAGTATTTT.

This chain links TRBV19 with TRBJ1-5; unclear D gene. The CDR3 contains 15 residues. V lost 2 bases and J lost 0, with 8 bases in between. Germline assignment: CDR1 LNHDA and CDR2 SQIVND (reference sequence). CDR3 region: CASSISDNSNQPQHF. The DNA for the CDR3 is TGTGCCAGTAGTATAAGTGACAATAGCAATCAGCCCCAGCATTTT.

The rearrangement links TRBV5-3 to TRBJ1-1; tentatively, D is TRBD1 (5 bases). TRBV5-3 is given ORF status, its function remaining uncertain. Trimming removed 10 bases at V and 5 bases at J, with 21 bases between. The CDR3 contains 14 residues. CDR3 loop: CARGWGPELTEAFF. The CDR3 DNA sequence: TGTGCCCGTGGGTGGGGCCCGGAATTGACTGAAGCTTTCTTT.

The chain recombines TRBV6-5 with TRBJ2-5, with 8 bases aligning to TRBD2. Germline CDR1 reads MNHEY; CDR2 reads SVGAGI. This CDR3 spans 14 amino acids. Germline trimming cut 0 bases from V and 5 bases from J; bases unmatched to any gene: 2. The CDR3 protein is CASSYSRGGETQYF. The CDR3 DNA reads TGTGCCAGCAGTTACTCCCGGGGGGGGGAGACCCAGTACTTC.

This clone was picked up one time. J is TRBJ2-7 and V is TRBV7-9; TRBD2 agrees at 11 bases. The germline V gene encodes CDR1 SEHNR and CDR2 FQNEAQ (reference sequence). This CDR3 region has 18 residues. V lost 5 bases to trimming and J lost 0 bases; unmatched junction nucleotides: 12. The CDR3 reads CASSPGLAGGPSSYEQYF. The CDR3 coding sequence is TGTGCCAGCAGCCCCGGGCTAGCGGGAGGCCCCTCCTCCTACGAGCAGTACTTC. Looking up the rest from reference TRBV7-9 and TRBJ2-7 gives the full variable domain: DTGVSQNPRHKITKRGQNVTFRCDPISEHNRLYWYRQTLGQGPEFLTYFQNEAQLEKSRLLSDRFSAERPKGSFSTLEIQRTEQGDSAMYLCASSPGLAGGPSSYEQYFGPGTRLTVT.

The chain links TRBV2 to TRBJ1-5, with D perhaps matching TRBD1 (5 bases). Trimming cost V 7 bases and J 5 bases, with 15 bases left between them. Germline CDR1 and CDR2: SNHLY and FYNNEI. This CDR3 is 14 amino acids long. The CDR3 loop is CASNSIRGDQPQHF. CDR3 DNA: TGTGCCAGCAATTCCATTCGGGGGGATCAGCCCCAGCATTTT.

This chain uses TRBV18 with TRBJ1-3; possible D gene TRBD1, 6 bases. Trimming took 3 bases from V and 2 from J, leaving 8 bases between them. The germline gives CDR1 KGHSH, CDR2 LQKENI. The CDR3 has 14 residues. The CDR3 here is CASSPDSAGNTIYF. As DNA, the CDR3 is TGTGCCAGCTCACCGGACAGTGCTGGAAACACCATATATTTT. Together with reference TRBV18 and TRBJ1-3, the CDR3 gives the full variable domain: NAGVMQNPRHLVRRRGQEARLRCSPMKGHSHVYWYRQLPEEGLKFMVYLQKENIIDESGMPKERFSAEFPKEGPSILRIQQVVRGDSAAYFCASSPDSAGNTIYFGEGSWLTVV.

The chain carries TRBV5-5 and TRBJ2-5; 15 nucleotides align to TRBD2. Germline V gene lookup returns CDR1 SGHKS and CDR2 YYEKEE (reference sequence). This CDR3 comprises 18 residues. The ends lost 0 bases at V and 5 bases at J; junction bases unmatched: 8. CDR3 coding DNA: TGTGCCAGCAGCTTGGGGACTAGCGGGGGGGCCTTTGGGGAGACCCAGTACTTC. Translating it yields CASSLGTSGGAFGETQYF.

The CDR3 reads CASSLDRANTGELFF. The DNA of the CDR3 is TGTGCCAGCAGTTTAGACAGGGCGAACACCGGGGAGCTGTTTTTT. The V and J genes are TRBV7-3 and TRBJ2-2; 7 bases agree with TRBD1. CDR3 length: 15 amino acids. Losses at the gene ends were 6 bases for V and 0 bases for J; bases not matched to a gene: 4. Looked up from germline, CDR1 is SGHTA and CDR2 is FQGTGA.

The V gene is TRBV18, the J gene TRBJ1-1; no definite D call. Trimming cost V 0 bases and J 6 bases, with 8 bases left between them. This CDR3 spans 13 amino acids. The germline V gene has CDR1 KGHSH and CDR2 LQKENI. CDR3 region: CASSPPGQPEAFF. CDR3 coding DNA: TGTGCCAGCTCACCACCGGGCCAGCCTGAAGCTTTCTTT. Together with reference TRBV18 and TRBJ1-1, the CDR3 gives the full variable domain: NAGVMQNPRHLVRRRGQEARLRCSPMKGHSHVYWYRQLPEEGLKFMVYLQKENIIDESGMPKERFSAEFPKEGPSILRIQQVVRGDSAAYFCASSPPGQPEAFFGQGTRLTVV.

The chain couples TRBV7-3 to TRBJ2-2; 9 bases are shared with TRBD2. The V gene end was trimmed by 5 bases and the J gene end by 5 bases; junction bases not matched to a gene: 12. CDR1 SGHTA and CDR2 FQGTGA come from the germline V gene. This CDR3 contains 17 residues. The CDR3 DNA follows: TGTGCCAGCAGCCAGACTTTAGCGGGGGCGTCGACCGGGGAGCTGTTTTTT. Encoded protein: CASSQTLAGASTGELFF.

This chain connects TRBV6-5 to TRBJ2-1, with 10 nucleotides matching TRBD1. V dropped 0 bases and J dropped 7; count of bases not matched to a gene: 6. CDR1 MNHEY and CDR2 SVGAGI come from the germline V gene. CDR3 length equals 16 residues. CDR3 sequence reads: CASSYSRDRGGNEQFF. The DNA of the CDR3 is TGTGCCAGCAGTTACTCCCGGGACAGGGGTGGAAATGAGCAGTTCTTC.

CDR3 region: CASSVDSREGNQPQHF. The CDR3 nucleotides are TGTGCCAGCAGTGTGGACAGTCGTGAGGGCAATCAGCCCCAGCATTTT. The chain recombines TRBV27 with TRBJ1-5, with a possible D match to TRBD1 (6 bases). Trimming pared 5 bases from V and 2 bases from J, leaving 16 bases between. Germline lookup yields CDR1 MNHEY and CDR2 SMNVEV (reference sequence). This CDR3 is 16 amino acids long.

This clone has just one count. This chain links TRBV5-6 with TRBJ2-3; 9 bases line up with TRBD2. V was pared by 2 bases and J by 4 bases, with 5 bases of the junction left unmatched. CDR3 length equals 15 residues. Germline values: CDR1 SGHDT, CDR2 YYEEEE. In nucleotides, the CDR3 is TGTGCCAGCAGCTTTGGCGGGAGGGCTGCAGATACGCAGTATTTT. The encoded protein is CASSFGGRAADTQYF.

The chain couples TRBV4-2 to TRBJ1-3; 8 bases line up with TRBD1. The CDR3 contains 17 residues. The germline V gene has CDR1 LGHNA and CDR2 YNFKEQ. With 1 base clipped from V and 0 bases from J, the junction kept 5 bases outside the gene matches. The CDR3 nucleotides are TGTGCCAGCAGCCAAGCCCAGGGGGCAAGCTCTGGAAACACCATATATTTT. This sequence encodes CASSQAQGASSGNTIYF.

This chain uses TRBV29-1 with TRBJ2-5, with 9 bases aligning to TRBD1. The CDR3 contains 16 residues. V lost 4 bases, J lost 5 bases, and 14 bases stayed unmatched. From germline, CDR1 is SQVTM and CDR2 ANQGSEA. CDR3 loop: CSVVPQPGTGLETQYF. The CDR3 nucleotides are TGCAGCGTTGTTCCCCAGCCCGGGACAGGGTTGGAGACCCAGTACTTC.

The V gene is TRBV11-2, the J gene TRBJ2-5, with no clear D. The germline V gene has CDR1 SGHAT and CDR2 FQNNGV. The V end lost 1 base, the J end lost 0 bases, and 6 bases lay between the germline ends. The CDR3 is made up of 14 amino acids. The CDR3 protein is CASSLVANQETQYF. The CDR3 bases are TGTGCCAGCAGCTTAGTGGCCAACCAAGAGACCCAGTACTTC.

The genes are TRBV6-6 and TRBJ1-6; D possibly corresponds to TRBD1 (5 bases). V was clipped by 9 bases and J by 4 bases, with 10 bases between them. Germline loops: CDR1 MNHNY, CDR2 SVGAGI (reference sequence). The CDR3 sequence is 13 residues long. CDR3 amino acids: CASSQAYNSPLHF. The CDR3 DNA reads as TGTGCCAGTTCACAGGCGTATAATTCACCCCTCCACTTT.

This chain uses TRBV2 with TRBJ2-7, with 9 nucleotides matching TRBD1. Losses at the gene ends were 7 bases for V and 4 bases for J; bases not matched to a gene: 2. CDR3 length equals 12 residues. From germline, CDR1 is SNHLY and CDR2 FYNNEI. In DNA form, the CDR3 reads TGTGCCAGCATAGGACAGGGGTACGAGCAGTACTTC. Residues: CASIGQGYEQYF.

This chain connects TRBV6-1 to TRBJ2-2; 7 bases fit TRBD1. CDR1 is MNHNS, CDR2 SASEGT, per germline. After removal of 3 bases from V and 8 bases from J, the junction contained 3 bases not matched to a gene. The CDR3 contains 13 residues. CDR3 DNA sequence: TGTGCCAGCAGTGAGGGGACAGCTGGGGAGCTGTTTTTT. Translating gives CASSEGTAGELFF.

The chain links TRBV6-1 to TRBJ2-1; TRBD2 agrees at 13 bases. CDR1 MNHNS and CDR2 SASEGT come from the germline V gene. CDR3 length equals 16 residues. J was trimmed by 7 bases and V by 4 bases; bases with no gene match: 7. CDR3 protein: CASSVFTSGRANEQFF. In DNA, the CDR3 is TGTGCCAGCAGTGTCTTCACTAGCGGGAGGGCAAATGAGCAGTTCTTC.

This chain joins TRBV4-3 and TRBJ2-1, with 7 nucleotides matching TRBD1. The CDR3 extends over 18 amino acids. Germline V gives CDR1 LGHNA, CDR2 YSLEER. J was trimmed by 3 bases and V by 1 base; bases with no gene match: 12. The CDR3 protein is CASSQAIRGQSHYNEQFF. The CDR3 nucleotides are TGCGCCAGCAGCCAAGCCATTCGGGGACAGTCCCACTACAATGAGCAGTTCTTC.

This clone occurred a few times. The rearrangement uses TRBV30 and TRBJ1-3, with D possibly being TRBD1 (5 bases). V gave up 2 bases and J gave up 3 bases, with 11 bases separating them. The CDR3 totals 14 residues. CDR1 and CDR2 from the germline V gene are GTSNPN and SVGIG (reference sequence). The CDR3 reads CAWSMGQGGNTIYF. The CDR3 bases are TGTGCCTGGAGTATGGGCCAGGGTGGAAACACCATATATTTT.

The chain uses TRBV5-6 and TRBJ2-7, with 8 bases aligning to TRBD2. J gave up 0 bases and V 5 bases, and 4 bases lay outside the gene matches. This CDR3 region has 14 residues. Per the germline V gene, CDR1 is SGHDT and CDR2 is YYEEEE. DNA for the CDR3: TGTGCCAGCAGAGAGCGGGGGAACTCCTACGAGCAGTACTTC. This sequence encodes CASRERGNSYEQYF.

The CDR3 sequence: CASRLAGASTDTQYF. The CDR3 DNA sequence: TGTGCCAGCAGGCTAGCGGGGGCGAGCACAGATACGCAGTATTTT. The rearrangement joins TRBV5-4 to TRBJ2-3; 10 bases line up with TRBD2. The ends lost 5 bases at V and 0 bases at J; junction bases unmatched: 3. The CDR3 is 15 residues long. The V gene's germline CDR1 is SGHNT and CDR2 YYREEE (reference sequence).

Remarks on this clone: Other DNA variants within this sample encode the same CDR3. The V and J genes are TRBV4-2 and TRBJ2-7, with TRBD2 identical over 13 bases. Germline loops: CDR1 LGHNA, CDR2 YNFKEQ. CDR3 length equals 17 residues. V lost 3 bases and J lost 2; bases outside the gene matches: 7. CDR3 nucleotide sequence: TGTGCCAGCAGCCAGGTTGCCGGGACTAGCGGGACCTACGAGCAGTACTTC. Amino acid sequence: CASSQVAGTSGTYEQYF.

This clone was observed once. The rearrangement uses TRBV7-2 and TRBJ2-7, with 9 nucleotides matching TRBD1. The V gene's germline CDR1 is SGHTA and CDR2 FQGNSA. The ends lost 5 bases at V and 3 bases at J; junction bases unmatched: 5. The CDR3 is 14 residues long. This chain's CDR3 is CASSLTGGGYEQYF. In DNA, the CDR3 is TGTGCCAGCAGCCTCACAGGGGGCGGCTACGAGCAGTACTTC.